Described below is a single T cell receptor (beta chain) sequence and its context. Its antigen is still unknown. The CDR3 length is 16 residues. V lost 4 bases and J lost 2, with 17 bases in between. CDR1 and CDR2 (germline): SNHLY, FYNNEI. The data derive from a study of cytomegalovirus exposure and HLA in healthy donors. A multiplex PCR was run with 60 Vbeta primers and 13 Jbeta primers. Using immunoSEQ multiplex PCR, the repertoire was profiled, and TCRdb retains in-frame clones only, with some absent. This repertoire includes 85,000 to 110,000 clones. Regarding the study as a whole: A list of 150 or so TCR beta chains associated with cytomegalovirus was given. Exclusion applied to some V segments, including TRBV6-2 and TRBV6-3, as they were indistinguishable. In a later analysis, donors in an Asian-associated ancestry cluster reportedly had fewer N-insertions in productive TCRs than the cohort mean. Later work showed greater clonal expansion in HLA-associated TCR beta chains than in equally common others.

What was sequenced was PBMCs. The source of this sequence is a man in his forties in good health and CMV-seronegative. The V and J genes are TRBV2 and TRBJ2-5; D may be TRBD1 (7 bases). CDR3 sequence: CASSGNRGGPQETQYF. The CDR3 region has the DNA TGTGCCAGCAGTGGTAACAGGGGAGGCCCACAAGAGACCCAGTACTTC.